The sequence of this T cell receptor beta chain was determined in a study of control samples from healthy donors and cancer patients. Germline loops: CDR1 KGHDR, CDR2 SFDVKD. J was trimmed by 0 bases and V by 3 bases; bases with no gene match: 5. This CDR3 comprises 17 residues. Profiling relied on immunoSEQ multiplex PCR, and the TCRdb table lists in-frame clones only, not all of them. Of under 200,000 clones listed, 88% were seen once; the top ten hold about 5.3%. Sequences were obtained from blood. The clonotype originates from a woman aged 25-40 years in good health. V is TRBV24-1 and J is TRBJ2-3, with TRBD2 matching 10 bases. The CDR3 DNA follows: TGTGCCACCAGTGATCTTCCTAGCGGGGGTAGCACAGATACGCAGTATTTT. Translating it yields CATSDLPSGGSTDTQYF.